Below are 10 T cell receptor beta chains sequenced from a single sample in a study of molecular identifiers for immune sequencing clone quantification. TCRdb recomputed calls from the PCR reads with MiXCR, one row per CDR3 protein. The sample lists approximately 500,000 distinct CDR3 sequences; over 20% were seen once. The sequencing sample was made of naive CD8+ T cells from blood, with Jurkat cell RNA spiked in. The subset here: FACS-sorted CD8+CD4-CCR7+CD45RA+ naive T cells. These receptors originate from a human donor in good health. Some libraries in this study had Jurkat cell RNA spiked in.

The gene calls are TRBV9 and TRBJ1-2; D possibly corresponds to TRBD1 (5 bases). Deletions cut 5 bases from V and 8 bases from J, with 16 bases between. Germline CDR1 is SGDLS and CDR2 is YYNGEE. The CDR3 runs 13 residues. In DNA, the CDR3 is TGTGCCAGCAGAGGAGACGGGACTTTGGGCTACACCTTC. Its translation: CASRGDGTLGYTF.

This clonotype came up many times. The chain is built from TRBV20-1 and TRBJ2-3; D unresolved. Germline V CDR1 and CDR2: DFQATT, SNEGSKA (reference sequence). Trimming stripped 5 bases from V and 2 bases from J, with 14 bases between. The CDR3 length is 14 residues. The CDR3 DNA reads TGCAGTGCTGATTTCCCTACACACACAGATACGCAGTATTTT. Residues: CSADFPTHTDTQYF.

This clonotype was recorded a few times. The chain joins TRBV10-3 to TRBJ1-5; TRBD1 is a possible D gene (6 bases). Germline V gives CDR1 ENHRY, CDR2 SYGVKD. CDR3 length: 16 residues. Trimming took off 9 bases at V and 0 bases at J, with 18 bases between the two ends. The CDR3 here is CAISPQGPYSNQPQHF. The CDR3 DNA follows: TGTGCCATTTCGCCACAGGGCCCTTATAGCAATCAGCCCCAGCATTTT.

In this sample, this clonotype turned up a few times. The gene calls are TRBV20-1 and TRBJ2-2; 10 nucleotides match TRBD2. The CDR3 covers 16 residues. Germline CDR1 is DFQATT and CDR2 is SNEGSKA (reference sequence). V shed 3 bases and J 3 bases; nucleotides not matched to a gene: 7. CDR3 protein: CSARIAGGPYTGELFF. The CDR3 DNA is TGCAGTGCTAGGATAGCGGGAGGTCCCTACACCGGGGAGCTGTTTTTT.

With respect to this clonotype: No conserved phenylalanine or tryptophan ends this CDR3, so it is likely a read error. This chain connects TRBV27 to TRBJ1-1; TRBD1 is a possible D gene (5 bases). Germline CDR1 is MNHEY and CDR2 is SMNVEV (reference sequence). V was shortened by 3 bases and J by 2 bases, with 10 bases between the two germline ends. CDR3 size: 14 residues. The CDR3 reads CASSFGGSNTEAFL. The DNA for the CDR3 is TGTGCCAGCAGTTTTGGGGGTTCCAACACTGAAGCTTTCCTT.

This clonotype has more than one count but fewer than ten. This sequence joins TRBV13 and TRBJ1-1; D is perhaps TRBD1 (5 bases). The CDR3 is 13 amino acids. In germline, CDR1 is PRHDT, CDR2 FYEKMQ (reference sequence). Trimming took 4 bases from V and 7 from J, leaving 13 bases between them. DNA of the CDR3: TGTGCCAGCAGCTCACAGGTCGGATATGAAGCTTTCTTT. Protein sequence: CASSSQVGYEAFF.

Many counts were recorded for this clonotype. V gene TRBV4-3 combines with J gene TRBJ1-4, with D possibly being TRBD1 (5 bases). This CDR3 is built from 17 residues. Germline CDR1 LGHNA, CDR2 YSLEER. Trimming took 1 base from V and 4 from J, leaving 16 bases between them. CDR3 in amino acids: CASSQVKVSGDNEKLFF. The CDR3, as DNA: TGCGCCAGCAGCCAAGTTAAAGTTTCGGGGGATAATGAAAAACTGTTTTTT.

CDR3 in amino acids: CASVPGDGTDTQYF. As DNA, the CDR3 is TGTGCCAGTGTTCCAGGGGACGGCACAGATACGCAGTATTTT. This rearrangement joins TRBV19 to TRBJ2-3, with D maybe TRBD1 (6 bases). The CDR3 runs to 14 residues. V dropped 8 bases and J dropped 1 base, with 13 bases sitting between them. Germline CDR1 reads LNHDA; CDR2 reads SQIVND (reference sequence).

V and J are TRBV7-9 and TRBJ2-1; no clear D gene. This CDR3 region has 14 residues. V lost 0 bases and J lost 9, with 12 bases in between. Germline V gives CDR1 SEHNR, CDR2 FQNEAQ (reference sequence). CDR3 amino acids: CASSLALTPGEQFF. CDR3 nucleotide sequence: TGTGCCAGCAGCTTAGCGCTGACCCCCGGTGAGCAGTTCTTC.

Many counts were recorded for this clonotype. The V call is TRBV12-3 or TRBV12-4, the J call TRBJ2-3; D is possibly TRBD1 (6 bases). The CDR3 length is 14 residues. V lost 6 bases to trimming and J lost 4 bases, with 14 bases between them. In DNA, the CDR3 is TGTGCCAGCAGCCTACAGGGCGTCCCAGATACGCAGTATTTT. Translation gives CASSLQGVPDTQYF.